Detailed here is one TCR beta chain. A junction boundary mismatches the germline segment, possibly from a read error. Germline-derived CDR1 and CDR2 are MGHRA and YSYEKL. The CDR3 spans 15 residues. Treg sorting used a CD4+CD25+CD127-/low gate. TCRdb ran MiXCR on the 5' RACE reads and lists one entry per CDR3 protein. The sample records about 57,000 distinct CDR3 sequences, 26% being singletons. The receptor was isolated from a female donor with breast cancer. The sequenced sample consisted of tumor-infiltrating Tregs sorted from the breast tumor. The rearrangement uses TRBV4-1 and TRBJ1-1; D unresolved. CDR3 nucleotides: TGCGCCAGCAGCCAATTGCTTACAGCGAACACTGGAGCTTTCTTT. Amino acid sequence: CASSQLLTANTGAFF.